What follows are 24 T cell receptor beta chains derived from one specimen sequenced in a study of blood T cell repertoires in COVID-19. Sequencing was performed with immunoSEQ multiplex PCR; in TCRdb, only in-frame clones are kept and a portion is missing. The data hold approximately 200,000 clones, with 88% observed a single time. The sequenced material came from peripheral blood. The receptors come from a woman aged 25 to 39 with acute or convalescent COVID-19.

The V call is TRBV27, the J call TRBJ2-3; 10 bases map to TRBD1. The CDR3 is 12 residues long. The V and J ends lost 6 bases and 15 bases, in that order; junction bases with no gene match: 9. Germline CDR1 reads MNHEY; CDR2 reads SMNVEV (reference sequence). CDR3 DNA: TGTGCCAGCAGATCCCCGGGACAGGGGAACTATTTT. It codes for CASRSPGQGNYF.

V and J are TRBV5-4 and TRBJ2-7; 7 nucleotides line up with TRBD2. The length of the CDR3 is 14 residues. Looked up from germline, CDR1 is SGHNT and CDR2 is YYREEE (reference sequence). Trimming took 3 bases from V and 5 from J; bases not matched to a gene: 8. CDR3 in amino acids: CASSSLLAAHEQYF. The CDR3 bases are TGTGCCAGCAGCTCCCTTCTAGCGGCCCACGAGCAGTACTTC.

V gene TRBV2 combines with J gene TRBJ1-2; perhaps TRBD1 as D (5 bases). Germline V gene data show CDR1 as SNHLY and CDR2 as FYNNEI. The CDR3 is 11 amino acids. V gave up 8 bases and J gave up 8 bases, with 12 bases separating them. CDR3 protein: CASRQTRGYTF. The CDR3 DNA reads as TGTGCCAGCCGACAGACCAGGGGCTACACCTTC.

The chain links TRBV2 to TRBJ1-1; no reliable D call. CDR1 is SNHLY, CDR2 FYNNEI, per germline. The CDR3 length is 11 residues. V lost 4 bases and J lost 9, with 9 bases in between. The CDR3 protein is CASSVQDQAFF. CDR3 nucleotide sequence: TGTGCCAGCAGTGTACAAGATCAAGCTTTCTTT.

The rearrangement uses TRBV11-2 and TRBJ2-3, with D possibly TRBD2 on 6 matching bases. Trimming shortened V by 1 base and J by 4 bases, and 9 bases separated the two germline ends. The CDR3 length is 14 residues. Germline CDR1 is SGHAT and CDR2 is FQNNGV. The CDR3 sequence is CASSLAGVSDTQYF. The CDR3 DNA follows: TGTGCCAGCAGCTTAGCGGGAGTTTCAGATACGCAGTATTTT.

In this sample, this clone is medium-sized. The chain carries TRBV10-1 and TRBJ2-2, with D possibly matching TRBD2 (5 bases). In germline, CDR1 is WNHNN, CDR2 SYGVQD (reference sequence). The CDR3 contains 12 residues. V was cut by 5 bases and J by 5 bases, with 6 bases left in between. CDR3 amino acids: CASSTGTGELFF. The CDR3 DNA reads as TGCGCCAGCAGTACGGGGACCGGGGAGCTGTTTTTT.

The chain has TRBV2 and TRBJ2-3; 14 bases are a match to TRBD2. The CDR3 has 15 amino acids. From germline, CDR1 is SNHLY and CDR2 FYNNEI. V lost 6 bases to trimming and J lost 10 bases; unmatched junction nucleotides: 9. The CDR3: CASSPGLAGAVAQYF. In DNA, the CDR3 is TGTGCCAGCAGCCCGGGACTAGCGGGAGCGGTGGCGCAGTATTTT.

This clone was observed a single time. This chain connects TRBV12-5 to TRBJ2-5, with a tentative D call TRBD2 (6 bases). The length of the CDR3 is 15 residues. CDR1 LGHNT and CDR2 FRNRAP come from the germline V gene. V lost 1 base and J 5 bases, leaving 14 bases between the germline ends. The CDR3 coding sequence is TGTGCTAGTGGTTTGGGGACGGGAGAGGTGGAGACCCAGTACTTC. Translated: CASGLGTGEVETQYF.

The chain couples TRBV4-2 to TRBJ2-3, with 14 nucleotides matching TRBD2. Germline lookup yields CDR1 LGHNA and CDR2 YNFKEQ. The CDR3 length is 18 residues. The V segment lost 4 bases and the J segment 2 bases; nucleotides outside the gene matches: 8. The CDR3 region is CASSPRRLAGGPTDTQYF. DNA for the CDR3: TGTGCCAGCAGCCCCCGTAGACTAGCGGGAGGGCCCACAGATACGCAGTATTTT.

V and J are TRBV5-5 and TRBJ1-5; the match to TRBD1 covers 10 bases. Germline CDR1 reads SGHKS; CDR2 reads YYEKEE (reference sequence). The CDR3 is 14 residues long. J was trimmed by 6 bases and V by 5 bases; bases with no gene match: 5. The CDR3 nucleotides read TGTGCCAGCAGATACGGACAGGGGGGTCAGCCCCAGCATTTT. It is translated as CASRYGQGGQPQHF.

The rearrangement uses TRBV5-4 and TRBJ2-7; 10 bases are shared with TRBD1. With V trimmed by 0 bases and J by 5 bases, 5 bases remained unmatched. Looked up from germline, CDR1 is SGHNT and CDR2 is YYREEE (reference sequence). CDR3 length: 15 amino acids. The CDR3 DNA sequence: TGTGCCAGCAGCTTGGGGACAGGGGGAAACAACGAGCAGTACTTC. It translates to CASSLGTGGNNEQYF.

The gene calls are TRBV7-9 and TRBJ1-2, with D tentatively TRBD1 (5 bases). V gave up 1 base and J gave up 2 bases, with 14 bases separating them. CDR1 and CDR2 (germline): SEHNR, FQNEAQ (reference sequence). This CDR3 has 16 amino acids. The CDR3 sequence is CASSLGGHLSNYGYTF. The CDR3 DNA follows: TGTGCCAGCAGCTTAGGGGGCCACCTTTCCAACTATGGCTACACCTTC.

The chain recombines TRBV18 with TRBJ1-2, with a tentative D call TRBD1 (5 bases). V was cut by 0 bases and J by 0 bases, with 8 bases left in between. The CDR3 covers 15 residues. The V gene's germline CDR1 is KGHSH and CDR2 LQKENI. CDR3 DNA: TGTGCCAGCTCACCACCCCGGGGGTCTAACTATGGCTACACCTTC. Translating it yields CASSPPRGSNYGYTF.

The chain employs TRBV19 and TRBJ1-2; 9 bases match TRBD1. The CDR3 totals 14 residues. Germline V CDR1 and CDR2: LNHDA, SQIVND (reference sequence). V was clipped by 7 bases and J by 7 bases; unmatched bases: 10. This chain's CDR3 is CASTQTGGNGGYTF. CDR3 nucleotides: TGTGCCAGTACCCAGACAGGGGGAAATGGTGGCTACACCTTC.

This clone showed up just a few times. The V gene is TRBV9, the J gene TRBJ1-1; weak D call: TRBD1 (5 bases). Trimming left V 0 bases short and J 7 bases short, with 10 bases between. Germline values: CDR1 SGDLS, CDR2 YYNGEE. The CDR3 length is 13 residues. The CDR3 nucleotides are TGTGCCAGCAGCGTAGATGTGCAGGGTGAAGCTTTCTTT. Translation: CASSVDVQGEAFF.

The genes are TRBV20-1 and TRBJ2-1; TRBD1 might be the D (5 bases). This CDR3 is 13 amino acids long. The V end lost 3 bases, the J end lost 6 bases, and 12 bases lay between the germline ends. CDR1 and CDR2 from the germline V gene are DFQATT and SNEGSKA (reference sequence). In DNA form, the CDR3 reads TGCAGTGCTAGTGGGGCCGTCCGCAATGAGCAGTTCTTC. It translates to CSASGAVRNEQFF.

This chain links TRBV3-1 (or the pseudogene TRBV3-2) with TRBJ2-1, with a tentative D call TRBD2 (5 bases). Germline-derived CDR1 and CDR2 are LGHDT and YNNKEL (reference sequence). V was shortened by 3 bases and J by 0 bases, with 6 bases between the two germline ends. The CDR3 has 14 residues. The CDR3, as DNA: TGTGCCAGCAGCCAGGGGAGCTCCTACAATGAGCAGTTCTTC. Translating it yields CASSQGSSYNEQFF.

The chain is built from TRBV5-6 and TRBJ1-2; D is uncertain. V was shortened by 1 base and J by 2 bases, with 9 bases between the two germline ends. CDR3 size: 14 residues. Germline V gene lookup returns CDR1 SGHDT and CDR2 YYEEEE. CDR3 nucleotides: TGTGCCAGCAGCTTGTCCCCCCTGAACTATGGCTACACCTTC. As protein: CASSLSPLNYGYTF.

This chain connects TRBV6-5 to TRBJ1-1; D is perhaps TRBD1 (6 bases). In germline, CDR1 is MNHEY, CDR2 SVGAGI. Trimming pared 0 bases from V and 12 bases from J, leaving 11 bases between. The CDR3 covers 12 residues. The CDR3 DNA sequence: TGTGCCAGCAGTTACTCGAGGGGGACAACTTTCTTT. Its translation: CASSYSRGTTFF.

This sequence joins TRBV19 and TRBJ1-5; D is unresolved. Trimming took off 6 bases at V and 0 bases at J, with 3 bases between the two ends. The CDR3 has 12 residues. Germline CDR1 reads LNHDA; CDR2 reads SQIVND (reference sequence). In nucleotides, the CDR3 is TGTGCCAGTAGCGGTAGCAATCAGCCCCAGCATTTT. It yields the protein CASSGSNQPQHF. Variable domain in full (rest from reference TRBV19 and TRBJ1-5): DGGITQSPKYLFRKEGQNVTLSCEQNLNHDAMYWYRQDPGQGLRLIYYSQIVNDFQKGDIAEGYSVSREKKESFPLTVTSAQKNPTAFYLCASSGSNQPQHFGDGTRLSIL.

V usage is TRBV5-1 and J usage is TRBJ2-2, with TRBD1 matching 9 bases. This CDR3 is built from 15 residues. Germline V lookup: CDR1 SGHRS, CDR2 YFSETQ. V gave up 2 bases and J gave up 5 bases; unmatched junction bases: 4. The CDR3 sequence: CASSFAGQGTGELFF. The CDR3 DNA is TGCGCCAGCAGCTTTGCTGGACAGGGGACCGGGGAGCTGTTTTTT.

CDR3 sequence (DNA): TGTGCCAGCAGTTACGCCCCGGGACTAGTCGGAAATGAGCAGTTCTTC. The encoded protein is CASSYAPGLVGNEQFF. The rearrangement uses TRBV6-2 or TRBV6-3 and TRBJ2-1; 8 nucleotides match TRBD2. This CDR3 has 16 amino acids. The J segment lost 7 bases and the V segment lost 2 bases, leaving 10 bases of the junction unmatched. From germline, CDR1 is MNHEY and CDR2 SVGEGT.

Concerning this clone itself: The sample has other DNA sequences that encode this CDR3 too. This chain links TRBV5-1 with TRBJ2-3; tentative D call: TRBD1 (5 bases). Trimming left V 0 bases short and J 0 bases short, with 5 bases between. Germline CDR1 reads SGHRS; CDR2 reads YFSETQ. There are 14 residues in the CDR3. This CDR3 is CASSLGQSTDTQYF. The DNA for the CDR3 is TGCGCCAGCAGCTTGGGACAGAGCACAGATACGCAGTATTTT.

The chain couples TRBV5-4 to TRBJ2-3; no firm D call. The germline V and J ends were trimmed by 5 bases and 2 bases, with 15 bases remaining between them. CDR1 and CDR2 (germline): SGHNT, YYREEE (reference sequence). CDR3 length equals 15 residues. CDR3 region: CASRAQDHYTDTQYF. CDR3 bases: TGTGCCAGCAGGGCTCAGGATCATTACACAGATACGCAGTATTTT.